This note documents a single TCR beta chain sequence. The antigen is not known. These data come from a study of a mutant IDH1 vaccine in newly diagnosed glioma. Turning to the study itself: First vaccine doses came 4-6 weeks after radiotherapy alone, or with temozolomide cycles. Before enrollment, patients got radiotherapy alone, temozolomide alone, or mostly the combination. Patients under treatment included about 62% males and about 40% females and had a mean age of around 40 years. The study, taken as a whole, reports: In approximately 93% of patients, immune responses induced by the vaccine occurred.

As for time point: week 5, during vaccination. What each vaccine dose contained was 300 ug of mutant IDH1 20-mer peptide, accompanied by topical imiquimod. TCRdb's copy holds only in-frame clones and misses some; the assay was immunoSEQ multiplex PCR. In the table there are 25,000 to 30,000 clones, roughly 90% of which are singletons. V gave up 6 bases and J gave up 0 bases; unmatched junction bases: 3. This CDR3 is 14 amino acids long. Per germline, CDR1 ENHRY and CDR2 SYGVKD. V gene TRBV10-3 combines with J gene TRBJ1-1, with TRBD1 matching 8 bases. The sequence derives from a young man with glioma. Sequencing used PBMCs, obtained from a glioma patient whose treatment included an IDH1 peptide vaccine. The CDR3 DNA sequence: TGTGCCATCAGCCCGGGACAGGTGAACACTGAAGCTTTCTTT. It codes for CAISPGQVNTEAFF.